The clone carrying this TCR beta chain has a handful of counts. Its antigen is unidentified. The library was made from cDNA and included unique molecular identifiers. MiXCR was run by TCRdb on the PCR reads, yielding one entry per CDR3 protein. Among hundreds of thousands of distinct CDR3 sequences listed, roughly 29% were seen once. This CDR3 has 15 residues. The V segment lost 4 bases and the J segment 2 bases; nucleotides outside the gene matches: 1. Germline CDR1 reads SEHNR; CDR2 reads FQNEAQ (reference sequence). This specimen belongs to a study of post-analysis software for immune sequencing data. Study summary: The courses of disease that were included comprised relapsing-remitting, secondary progressive and progressive-relapsing multiple sclerosis.

Study-wide points: Comparison with controls showed significantly lower normalized Chao1 diversity in multiple sclerosis patients. Comparison of patients with controls showed about 5 TRBV segments more frequent in patients, TRBV5-6, TRBV5-1 and TRBV20-1 among them.

Sequencing used blood. This chain links TRBV7-9 with TRBJ2-6; 8 nucleotides match TRBD2. This TCR was sampled from a girl aged 5 to 17 with multiple sclerosis. The DNA of the CDR3 is TGTGCCAGCAGCTCGGGACTAGCTGGGGCCAACGTCCTGACTTTC. Translated: CASSSGLAGANVLTF.